This record covers a single T cell receptor beta chain. Its cognate antigen is unknown. Generated by immunoSEQ multiplex PCR, the TCRdb table keeps only in-frame clones and is missing some. The table shows fewer than 200,000 clones, with around 92% occurring only once. This specimen comes from a study of T cell responses to AZD1222 COVID-19 vaccine. Study observations and caveats: Distributed over spike, vaccine-associated CD4 TCRs predominated at 160-218 and 743-854.

The CDR3 covers 13 residues. The V and J ends lost 1 base and 5 bases respectively, with 6 bases between them. The germline CDR1 and CDR2 sequences are SGHTA and FQGNSA. The chain uses TRBV7-2 and TRBJ1-3; no clear D. The receptor's source is an adult in good health. This specimen was peripheral blood, taken on day 0 of AZD1222 vaccination. CDR3 in amino acids: CASSLEGRNTIYF. CDR3 nucleotide sequence: TGTGCCAGCAGCTTAGAAGGTAGAAACACCATATATTTT.